The clone carrying this TCR beta chain was observed a handful of times. What it binds is not known. Unique molecular identifiers were present on the cDNA, which also gained a universal primer site by template switching. TCRdb reanalysed the 5' RACE reads using MiXCR and keeps one entry per CDR3 protein. The data show 200,000 to 300,000 distinct CDR3 sequences, roughly 7% seen once. The sample originates from a study of identical twins. General observations from the study: The study drew conclusions from cross-sectional statistical analysis, not from following the same donors. In monozygotic twins, models underestimated the sharing of out-of-frame TCR alpha.

The CDR3 loop spans 12 amino acids. V lost 7 bases, J lost 5 bases, and 12 bases lay in between. Germline lookup yields CDR1 SGHRS and CDR2 YFSETQ. In addition, the sample was reused for a study of yellow fever vaccine responses in identical twins.

The sample was memory (CD45RO+) T cells sorted from blood. The chain couples TRBV5-1 to TRBJ2-5; D is tentatively TRBD1 or TRBD2 (5 bases each). The clonotype was recovered from a woman aged 18-29 years in good health. CDR3 amino acids: CASRGDGETQYF. CDR3 in DNA: TGCGCCAGCCGAGGGGATGGGGAGACCCAGTACTTC.